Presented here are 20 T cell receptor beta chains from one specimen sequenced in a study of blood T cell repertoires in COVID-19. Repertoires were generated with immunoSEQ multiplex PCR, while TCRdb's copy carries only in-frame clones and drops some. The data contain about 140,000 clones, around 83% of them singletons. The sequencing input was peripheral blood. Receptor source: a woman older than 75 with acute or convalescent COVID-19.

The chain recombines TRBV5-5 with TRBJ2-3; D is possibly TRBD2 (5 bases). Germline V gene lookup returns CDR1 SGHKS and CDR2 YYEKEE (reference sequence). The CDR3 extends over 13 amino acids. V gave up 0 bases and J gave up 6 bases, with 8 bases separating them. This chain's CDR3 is CASSLGVADTQYF. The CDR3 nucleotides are TGTGCCAGCAGCTTGGGAGTAGCGGATACGCAGTATTTT.

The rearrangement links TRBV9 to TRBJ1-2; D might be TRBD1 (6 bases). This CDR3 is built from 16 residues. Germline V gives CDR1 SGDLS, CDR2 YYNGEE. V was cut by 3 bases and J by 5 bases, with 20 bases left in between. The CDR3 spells CASSAPLGGQGYGYTF. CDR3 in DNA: TGTGCCAGCAGCGCTCCTTTGGGGGGGCAGGGGTATGGCTACACCTTC.

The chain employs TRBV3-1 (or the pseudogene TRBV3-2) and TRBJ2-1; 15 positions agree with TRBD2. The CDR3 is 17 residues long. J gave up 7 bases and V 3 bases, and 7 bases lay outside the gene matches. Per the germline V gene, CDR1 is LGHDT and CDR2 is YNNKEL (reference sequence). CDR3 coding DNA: TGTGCCAGCAGCCATGGACTAGCGGGAGGGTGGGGAAATGAGCAGTTCTTC. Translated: CASSHGLAGGWGNEQFF.

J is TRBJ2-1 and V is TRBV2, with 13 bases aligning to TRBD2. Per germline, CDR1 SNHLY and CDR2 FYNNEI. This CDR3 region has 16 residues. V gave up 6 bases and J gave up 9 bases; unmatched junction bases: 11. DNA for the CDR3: TGTGCCAGCAGGAAAACTAGCGGGAGGGCCGAGGGTGAGCAGTTCTTC. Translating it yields CASRKTSGRAEGEQFF.

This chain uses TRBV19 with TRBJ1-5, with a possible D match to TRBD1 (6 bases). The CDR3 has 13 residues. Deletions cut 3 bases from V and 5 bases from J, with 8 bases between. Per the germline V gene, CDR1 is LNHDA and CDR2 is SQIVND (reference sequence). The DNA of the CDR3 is TGTGCCAGTAGTATGGACAGAGATCAGCCCCAGCATTTT. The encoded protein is CASSMDRDQPQHF. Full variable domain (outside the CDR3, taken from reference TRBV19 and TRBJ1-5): DGGITQSPKYLFRKEGQNVTLSCEQNLNHDAMYWYRQDPGQGLRLIYYSQIVNDFQKGDIAEGYSVSREKKESFPLTVTSAQKNPTAFYLCASSMDRDQPQHFGDGTRLSIL.

The DNA for the CDR3 is TGTGCCAGCCGGGGAAGCGGCGGTCAGCCCCAGCATTTT. It yields the protein CASRGSGGQPQHF. This sequence joins TRBV6-5 and TRBJ1-5; D is unresolved. Looked up from germline, CDR1 is MNHEY and CDR2 is SVGAGI. V was trimmed by 8 bases and J by 6 bases, leaving 14 bases between them. This CDR3 contains 13 residues.

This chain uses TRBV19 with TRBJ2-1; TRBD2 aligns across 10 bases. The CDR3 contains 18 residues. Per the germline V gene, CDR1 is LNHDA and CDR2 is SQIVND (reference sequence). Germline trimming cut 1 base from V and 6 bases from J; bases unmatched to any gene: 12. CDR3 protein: CASSIAPPGLAGVNEQFF. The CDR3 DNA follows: TGTGCCAGTAGTATAGCCCCGCCGGGGCTAGCGGGAGTCAATGAGCAGTTCTTC.

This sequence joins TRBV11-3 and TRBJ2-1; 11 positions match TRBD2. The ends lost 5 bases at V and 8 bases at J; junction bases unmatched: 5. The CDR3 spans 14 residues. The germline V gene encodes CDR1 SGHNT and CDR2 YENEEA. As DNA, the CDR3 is TGTGCCAGCAGCCGAACTAGCGGGGGTCATGAGCAGTTCTTC. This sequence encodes CASSRTSGGHEQFF.

The CDR3 here is CASSRDRGRGTGNTIYF. CDR3 DNA sequence: TGCGCCAGCAGCCGGGACAGGGGTCGCGGTACTGGAAACACCATATATTTT. The chain has TRBV5-1 and TRBJ1-3; the match to TRBD1 covers 10 bases. From germline, CDR1 is SGHRS and CDR2 YFSETQ. After removal of 4 bases from V and 2 bases from J, the junction contained 9 bases not matched to a gene. CDR3 length equals 17 residues.

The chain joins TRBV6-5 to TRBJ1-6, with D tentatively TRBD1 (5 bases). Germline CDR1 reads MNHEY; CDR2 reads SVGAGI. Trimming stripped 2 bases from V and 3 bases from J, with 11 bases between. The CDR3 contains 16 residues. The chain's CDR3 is CASSYAGINYNSPLHF. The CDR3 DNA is TGTGCCAGCAGTTACGCAGGGATAAACTATAATTCACCCCTCCACTTT.

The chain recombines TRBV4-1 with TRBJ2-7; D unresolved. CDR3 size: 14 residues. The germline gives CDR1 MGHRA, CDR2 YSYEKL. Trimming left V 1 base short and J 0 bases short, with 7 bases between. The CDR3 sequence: CASSQGAYSYEQYF. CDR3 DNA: TGCGCCAGCAGCCAAGGCGCCTACTCCTACGAGCAGTACTTC.

CDR3 amino acids: CASSEMKVRGLSEQYF. The CDR3 coding sequence is TGTGCCAGCAGTGAAATGAAGGTCAGGGGGTTAAGCGAGCAGTACTTC. The chain uses TRBV6-1 and TRBJ2-7; 7 bases are a match to TRBD1. From germline, CDR1 is MNHNS and CDR2 SASEGT. V dropped 2 bases and J dropped 6; count of bases not matched to a gene: 13. The CDR3 is 16 residues long.

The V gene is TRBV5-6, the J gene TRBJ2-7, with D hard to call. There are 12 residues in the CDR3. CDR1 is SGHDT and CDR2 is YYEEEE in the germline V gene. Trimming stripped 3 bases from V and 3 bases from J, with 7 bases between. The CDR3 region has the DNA TGTGCCAGCAGCTCCTCCTACTACGAGCAGTACTTC. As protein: CASSSSYYEQYF.

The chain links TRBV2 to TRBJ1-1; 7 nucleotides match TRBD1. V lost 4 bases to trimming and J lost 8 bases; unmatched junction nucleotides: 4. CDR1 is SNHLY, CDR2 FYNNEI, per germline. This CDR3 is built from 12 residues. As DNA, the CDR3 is TGTGCCAGCAGTGGGACAGGACTAGAAGCTTTCTTT. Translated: CASSGTGLEAFF.

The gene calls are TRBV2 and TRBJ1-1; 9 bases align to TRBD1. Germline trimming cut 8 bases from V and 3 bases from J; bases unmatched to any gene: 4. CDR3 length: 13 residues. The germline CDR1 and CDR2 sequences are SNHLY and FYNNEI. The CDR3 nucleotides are TGTGCCAGCGGGGGACAGGGCTACACTGAAGCTTTCTTT. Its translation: CASGGQGYTEAFF. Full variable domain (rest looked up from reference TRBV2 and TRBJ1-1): EPEVTQTPSHQVTQMGQEVILRCVPISNHLYFYWYRQILGQKVEFLVSFYNNEISEKSEIFDDQFSVERPDGSNFTLKIRSTKLEDSAMYFCASGGQGYTEAFFGQGTRLTVV.

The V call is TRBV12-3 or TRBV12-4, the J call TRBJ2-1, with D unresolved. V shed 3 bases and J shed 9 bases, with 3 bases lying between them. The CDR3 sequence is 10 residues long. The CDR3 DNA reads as TGTGCCAGCAGTTTCAGTGAGCAGTTCTTC. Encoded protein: CASSFSEQFF.

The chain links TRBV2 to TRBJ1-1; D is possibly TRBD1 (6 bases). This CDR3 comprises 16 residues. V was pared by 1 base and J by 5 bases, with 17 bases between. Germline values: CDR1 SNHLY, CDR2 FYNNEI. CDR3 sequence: CASSEVPPTGLTEAFF. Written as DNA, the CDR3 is TGTGCCAGCAGTGAAGTGCCCCCAACAGGGCTGACTGAAGCTTTCTTT.

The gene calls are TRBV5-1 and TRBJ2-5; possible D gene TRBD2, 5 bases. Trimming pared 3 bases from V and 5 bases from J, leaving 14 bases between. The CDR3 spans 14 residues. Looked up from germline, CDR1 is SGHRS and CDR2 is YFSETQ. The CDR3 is CASSYGNEQETQYF. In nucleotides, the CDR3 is TGCGCCAGCAGCTACGGGAACGAACAGGAGACCCAGTACTTC.

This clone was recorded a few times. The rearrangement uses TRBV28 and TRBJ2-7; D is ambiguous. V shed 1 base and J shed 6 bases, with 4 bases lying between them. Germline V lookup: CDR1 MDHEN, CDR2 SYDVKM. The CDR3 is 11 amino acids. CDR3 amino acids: CASSLSLEQYF. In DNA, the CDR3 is TGTGCCAGCAGTTTATCCCTCGAGCAGTACTTC. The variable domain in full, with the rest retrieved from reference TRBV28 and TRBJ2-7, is DVKVTQSSRYLVKRTGEKVFLECVQDMDHENMFWYRQDPGLGLRLIYFSYDVKMKEKGDIPEGYSVSREKKERFSLILESASTNQTSMYLCASSLSLEQYFGPGTRLTVT.

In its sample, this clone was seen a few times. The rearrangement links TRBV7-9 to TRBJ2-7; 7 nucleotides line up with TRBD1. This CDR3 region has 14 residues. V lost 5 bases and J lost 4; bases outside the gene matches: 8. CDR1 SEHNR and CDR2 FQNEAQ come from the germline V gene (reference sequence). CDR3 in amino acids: CASSPPTGWYEQYF. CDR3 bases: TGTGCCAGCAGCCCTCCGACAGGGTGGTACGAGCAGTACTTC. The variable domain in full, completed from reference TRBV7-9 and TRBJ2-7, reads DTGVSQNPRHKITKRGQNVTFRCDPISEHNRLYWYRQTLGQGPEFLTYFQNEAQLEKSRLLSDRFSAERPKGSFSTLEIQRTEQGDSAMYLCASSPPTGWYEQYFGPGTRLTVT.